Presented here are 27 T cell receptor beta chains from one specimen sequenced in a study of PD-1 blockade in classical Hodgkin lymphoma (dated by TCRdb to about 2020). The method was the immunoSEQ multiplex PCR assay. TCRdb retrieved this table from immuneACCESS and kept in-frame rearrangements only. Not all clones are present; in checked studies, unresolved V genes account for under half, and no reason is known for the remainder. In this sample the table shows approximately 27,000 clones, over 75% of which occur a single time. About a fifth of the sample rests with the top ten. The label giving this sample's time point can be read as: cycle 4 day 1 (C4D1), after 6 weeks of nivolumab. All trial patients had relapsed after autologous stem cell transplantation, with cohorts A, B and C differing in prior brentuximab vedotin exposure. This specimen consisted of peripheral blood mononuclear cells (PBMCs), obtained before the fourth cycle of nivolumab. The source of these receptors is a human donor with classical Hodgkin lymphoma.

V gene TRBV27 combines with J gene TRBJ1-1; tentative D call: TRBD1 (5 bases). The ends were cut back, 0 bases at V and 3 bases at J, with 11 bases in the middle. This CDR3 is 15 amino acids long. Per the germline V gene, CDR1 is MNHEY and CDR2 is SMNVEV (reference sequence). The DNA of the CDR3 is TGTGCCAGCAGTTTATCGTGGGGGGGGTACACTGAAGCTTTCTTT. Encoded protein: CASSLSWGGYTEAFF.

This clone appeared once. The V and J genes are TRBV5-6 and TRBJ2-3; D unclear. The germline CDR1 and CDR2 sequences are SGHDT and YYEEEE. Trimming left V 2 bases short and J 2 bases short, with 9 bases between. This CDR3 contains 14 residues. CDR3 sequence: CASSFGRITDTQYF. The CDR3 nucleotides are TGTGCCAGCAGCTTTGGACGGATCACAGATACGCAGTATTTT.

The CDR3 spells CASSKEKDRIEAFF. DNA for the CDR3: TGTGCCAGCAGCAAAGAAAAAGACAGAATTGAAGCTTTCTTT. The chain uses TRBV21-1 and TRBJ1-1; the table's D call, TRBD1, was not checked against the DNA. TRBV21-1 is a pseudogene segment. The CDR3 contains 14 residues.

This sequence joins TRBV6-5 and TRBJ1-4; 8 bases agree with TRBD1. Trimming removed 4 bases from V and 0 bases from J; junction bases left unmatched: 1. The V gene's germline CDR1 is MNHEY and CDR2 SVGAGI. This CDR3 is 15 amino acids long. CDR3 region: CASSLQGATNEKLFF. The CDR3 DNA sequence: TGTGCCAGCAGTTTACAGGGGGCAACTAATGAAAAACTGTTTTTT.

A few counts support this clone. This chain uses TRBV4-1 with TRBJ2-2, with 7 bases fitting TRBD1. V dropped 6 bases and J dropped 3; count of bases not matched to a gene: 7. Germline V gene sequence: CDR1 MGHRA, CDR2 YSYEKL. CDR3 length: 15 amino acids. The CDR3 nucleotides are TGCGCCAGCAGTCGTACAGGGGTCGACACCGGGGAGCTGTTTTTT. Amino acids: CASSRTGVDTGELFF.

This chain uses TRBV7-6 with TRBJ2-1, with 7 bases lining up with TRBD2. The germline V gene encodes CDR1 SGHVS and CDR2 FNYEAQ. CDR3 length: 15 amino acids. Trimming at V came to 1 base and at J to 6 bases, leaving 6 bases not matched to a gene. The CDR3, as DNA: TGTGCCAGCAGCTTAGGGAGCGGGGTGGGCAATGAGCAGTTCTTC. Amino acid sequence: CASSLGSGVGNEQFF.

The rearrangement uses TRBV5-1 and TRBJ2-2, with D hard to call. This CDR3 comprises 16 residues. Trimming took off 2 bases at V and 3 bases at J, with 14 bases between the two ends. The germline V gene encodes CDR1 SGHRS and CDR2 YFSETQ. This CDR3 is CASSFPIGVDTGELFF. The CDR3 nucleotides are TGCGCCAGCAGCTTTCCAATCGGAGTAGACACCGGGGAGCTGTTTTTT.

The CDR3 nucleotides read TGTGCCAGCAGCCTCCCCTCAAACACTGAAGCTTTCTTT. Protein product: CASSLPSNTEAFF. The chain employs TRBV7-9 and TRBJ1-1, with D unclear. CDR3 length: 13 residues. Trimming took 5 bases from V and 2 from J, leaving 9 bases between them. Germline CDR1 and CDR2: SEHNR and FQNEAQ (reference sequence).

The rearrangement uses TRBV19 and TRBJ2-2, with D unresolved. The CDR3 is made up of 14 amino acids. Germline V gene data show CDR1 as LNHDA and CDR2 as SQIVND (reference sequence). Trimming took off 6 bases at V and 0 bases at J, with 8 bases between the two ends. The CDR3, as DNA: TGTGCCAGTAGGGCAGCCCCGAACACCGGGGAGCTGTTTTTT. Translation: CASRAAPNTGELFF.

This sequence joins TRBV11-2 and TRBJ1-1; D is possibly TRBD1 (6 bases). The CDR3 sequence is 14 residues long. Trimming removed 4 bases from V and 6 bases from J, with 15 bases in between. Germline loops: CDR1 SGHAT, CDR2 FQNNGV. The CDR3 region is CASSSKDRGPEAFF. DNA for the CDR3: TGTGCCAGCAGCTCAAAGGACAGAGGCCCTGAAGCTTTCTTT.

The V and J genes are TRBV7-9 and TRBJ2-6, with no clear D. V dropped 6 bases and J dropped 5 bases, with 11 bases sitting between them. The CDR3 is 14 residues long. CDR1 is SEHNR, CDR2 FQNEAQ, per germline (reference sequence). This CDR3 is CASSSGLWANVLTF. For the CDR3, the DNA is TGTGCCAGCAGTAGTGGGTTATGGGCCAACGTCCTGACTTTC.

This clone was seen once. The chain couples TRBV14 to TRBJ2-7; D remains unclear. The germline CDR1 and CDR2 sequences are SGHDN and FVKESK. The CDR3 is 12 residues long. V lost 4 bases and J 0 bases, leaving 4 bases between the germline ends. The CDR3 protein is CASSPNSYEQYF. In DNA form, the CDR3 reads TGTGCCAGCAGCCCGAACTCCTACGAGCAGTACTTC.

The chain carries TRBV7-3 and TRBJ2-6; 13 bases are shared with TRBD2. The CDR3 extends over 21 amino acids. Germline-derived CDR1 and CDR2 are SGHTA and FQGTGA. V was clipped by 3 bases and J by 0 bases; unmatched bases: 11. The CDR3, as DNA: TGTGCCAGCAGCTTGGTACCGGGACTAGCGGGGCCCAGCTCTGGGGCCAACGTCCTGACTTTC. Encoded protein: CASSLVPGLAGPSSGANVLTF.

The chain couples TRBV29-1 to TRBJ2-5; D is unresolved. Germline V gene sequence: CDR1 SQVTM, CDR2 ANQGSEA. This CDR3 comprises 14 residues. V lost 6 bases to trimming and J lost 1 base, with 15 bases between them. In DNA form, the CDR3 reads TGCAGCGTCCAGACGGAACCCTCCCAAGAGACCCAGTACTTC. It codes for CSVQTEPSQETQYF.

V and J are TRBV7-2 and TRBJ1-1, with TRBD1 identical over 8 bases. Germline V lookup: CDR1 SGHTA, CDR2 FQGNSA. The ends lost 1 base at V and 6 bases at J; junction bases unmatched: 1. The CDR3 totals 13 residues. CDR3: CASSLGTGSEAFF. DNA for the CDR3: TGTGCCAGCAGCTTAGGGACAGGGTCTGAAGCTTTCTTT.

The chain combines TRBV5-1 with TRBJ1-2, with D unclear. CDR3 length: 16 residues. Germline V gene sequence: CDR1 SGHRS, CDR2 YFSETQ. V lost 2 bases and J 3 bases, leaving 17 bases between the germline ends. CDR3 DNA sequence: TGCGCCAGCAGCTTACAGACAACCGATCGTGACTATGGCTACACCTTC. It codes for CASSLQTTDRDYGYTF. Full variable domain (outside the CDR3, taken from reference TRBV5-1 and TRBJ1-2): KAGVTQTPRYLIKTRGQQVTLSCSPISGHRSVSWYQQTPGQGLQFLFEYFSETQRNKGNFPGRFSGRQFSNSRSEMNVSTLELGDSALYLCASSLQTTDRDYGYTFGSGTRLTVV.

The V call is TRBV9, the J call TRBJ2-3; 9 bases agree with TRBD2. CDR1 is SGDLS, CDR2 YYNGEE, per germline. This CDR3 comprises 16 residues. V lost 0 bases, J lost 4 bases, and 6 bases stayed unmatched. CDR3 sequence (DNA): TGTGCCAGCAGCGTAGCGGGCGGGGGGGCATCAGATACGCAGTATTTT. Amino acids: CASSVAGGGASDTQYF. Complete variable domain (other parts from reference TRBV9 and TRBJ2-3): DSGVTQTPKHLITATGQRVTLRCSPRSGDLSVYWYQQSLDQGLQFLIQYYNGEERAKGNILERFSAQQFPDLHSELNLSSLELGDSALYFCASSVAGGGASDTQYFGPGTRLTVL.

By proportion, this clone is medium-sized (0.01 to 0.1%). The J gene is TRBJ1-5, the V gene TRBV15; TRBD1 agrees at 7 bases. Per germline, CDR1 LNHNV and CDR2 YYDKDF (reference sequence). Trimming removed 0 bases from V and 4 bases from J; junction bases left unmatched: 6. The CDR3 is 16 residues long. CDR3 DNA: TGTGCCACCAGCAGAGATTGGCCAGGGGGGAATCAGCCCCAGCATTTT. As protein: CATSRDWPGGNQPQHF.

The V gene is TRBV6-5, the J gene TRBJ1-2; TRBD1 matches at 7 bases. Germline-derived CDR1 and CDR2 are MNHEY and SVGAGI. V was pared by 5 bases and J by 4 bases, with 10 bases of the junction left unmatched. CDR3 length equals 15 residues. The DNA for the CDR3 is TGTGCCAGCAGTAAACAAGGGGGCGGGGGCTATGGCTACACCTTC. Translated: CASSKQGGGGYGYTF.

This clone came up once. The chain employs TRBV10-3 and TRBJ2-2; 9 positions match TRBD2. This CDR3 is built from 15 residues. The V segment lost 10 bases and the J segment 4 bases; nucleotides outside the gene matches: 10. CDR1 is ENHRY and CDR2 is SYGVKD in the germline V gene. The DNA of the CDR3 is TGTGCCACCCGGGGGACTAGCCAAGGCACCGGGGAGCTGTTTTTT. Translated: CATRGTSQGTGELFF.

In DNA form, the CDR3 reads TGCGCCAGCAGCTTGGAGCAGGGGTTTGGCTACACCTTC. Translation: CASSLEQGFGYTF. The V call is TRBV5-1, the J call TRBJ1-2; tentatively, D is TRBD1 (6 bases). With 0 bases removed from V and 7 bases from J, the gap between germline ends came to 10 bases. Germline V gene lookup returns CDR1 SGHRS and CDR2 YFSETQ. The CDR3 runs 13 residues.

Notes on this clone: The same CDR3 is also encoded by other DNA sequences in this sample. The chain carries TRBV2 and TRBJ2-5; 7 nucleotides agree with TRBD1. In germline, CDR1 is SNHLY, CDR2 FYNNEI. The CDR3 extends over 14 amino acids. V was pared by 4 bases and J by 5 bases, with 7 bases of the junction left unmatched. The CDR3 region is CASSGTGAGETQYF. The CDR3 DNA follows: TGTGCCAGCAGTGGGACAGGAGCTGGGGAGACCCAGTACTTC. The complete variable domain, with remaining parts taken from reference TRBV2 and TRBJ2-5, reads EPEVTQTPSHQVTQMGQEVILRCVPISNHLYFYWYRQILGQKVEFLVSFYNNEISEKSEIFDDQFSVERPDGSNFTLKIRSTKLEDSAMYFCASSGTGAGETQYFGPGTRLLVL.

This chain connects TRBV7-9 to TRBJ2-1; D possibly corresponds to TRBD2 (7 bases). Trimming shortened V by 9 bases and J by 1 base, and 16 bases separated the two germline ends. From germline, CDR1 is SEHNR and CDR2 FQNEAQ (reference sequence). This CDR3 has 15 residues. The CDR3 nucleotides are TGTGCCAGTTTCGGGGGGCCCCCTTCCTACAATGAGCAGTTCTTC. Protein product: CASFGGPPSYNEQFF.

This clone is a singleton in its sample. The V and J genes are TRBV11-2 and TRBJ1-6, with D perhaps TRBD1 (5 bases). Trimming removed 0 bases at V and 7 bases at J, with 10 bases between. CDR3 size: 15 residues. CDR1 is SGHAT, CDR2 FQNNGV, per germline. CDR3 residues: CASSLEAGLNSPLHF. The DNA of the CDR3 is TGTGCCAGCAGCTTAGAGGCAGGGCTAAATTCACCCCTCCACTTT.

The chain is built from TRBV5-6 and TRBJ2-5; D is unclear. This CDR3 comprises 15 residues. Trimming pared 1 base from V and 1 base from J, leaving 11 bases between. Germline-derived CDR1 and CDR2 are SGHDT and YYEEEE. The CDR3 DNA reads TGTGCCAGCAGCTTGAATCGGATCCCCCAAGAGACCCAGTACTTC. Translating gives CASSLNRIPQETQYF.

The J gene is TRBJ2-5, the V gene TRBV10-3; D tentatively fits TRBD1 or TRBD2 (6 bases each). The CDR3 has 15 amino acids. The germline CDR1 and CDR2 sequences are ENHRY and SYGVKD. Deletions cut 6 bases from V and 2 bases from J, with 16 bases between. DNA for the CDR3: TGTGCCATCAGCCCCTATGGGGGGCGACAAGAGACCCAGTACTTC. It encodes CAISPYGGRQETQYF.

The chain is built from TRBV5-1 and TRBJ1-4; possibly TRBD1 for D (5 bases). V dropped 7 bases and J dropped 0 bases, with 19 bases sitting between them. Germline V CDR1 and CDR2: SGHRS, YFSETQ. The CDR3 covers 17 residues. CDR3 region: CASSTGHSFATNEKLFF. CDR3 nucleotides: TGCGCCAGCTCTACGGGGCACAGTTTTGCAACTAATGAAAAACTGTTTTTT.